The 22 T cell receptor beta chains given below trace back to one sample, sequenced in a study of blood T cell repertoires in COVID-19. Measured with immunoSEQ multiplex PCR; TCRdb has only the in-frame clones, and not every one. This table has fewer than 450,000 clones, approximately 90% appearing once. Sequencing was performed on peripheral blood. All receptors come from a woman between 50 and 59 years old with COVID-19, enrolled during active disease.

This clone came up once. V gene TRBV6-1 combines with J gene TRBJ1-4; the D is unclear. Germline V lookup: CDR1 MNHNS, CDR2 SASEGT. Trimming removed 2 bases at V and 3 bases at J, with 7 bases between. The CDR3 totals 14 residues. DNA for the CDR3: TGTGCCAGCAGTGAATGGGCTTCTAATGAAAAACTGTTTTTT. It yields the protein CASSEWASNEKLFF.

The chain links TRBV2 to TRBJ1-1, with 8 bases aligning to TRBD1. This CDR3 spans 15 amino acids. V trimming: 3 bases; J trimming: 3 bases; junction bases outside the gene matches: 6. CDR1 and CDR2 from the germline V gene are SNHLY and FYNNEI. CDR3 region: CASSDPGGRDTEAFF. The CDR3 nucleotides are TGTGCCAGCAGTGATCCAGGGGGCAGGGACACTGAAGCTTTCTTT.

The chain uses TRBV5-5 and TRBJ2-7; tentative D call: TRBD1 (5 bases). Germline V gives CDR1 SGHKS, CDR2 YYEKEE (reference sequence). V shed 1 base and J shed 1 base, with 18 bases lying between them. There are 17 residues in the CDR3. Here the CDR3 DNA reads TGTGCCAGCAGCTTGAGTGTAGACCGGCAGGGATCCTACGAGCAGTACTTC. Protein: CASSLSVDRQGSYEQYF.

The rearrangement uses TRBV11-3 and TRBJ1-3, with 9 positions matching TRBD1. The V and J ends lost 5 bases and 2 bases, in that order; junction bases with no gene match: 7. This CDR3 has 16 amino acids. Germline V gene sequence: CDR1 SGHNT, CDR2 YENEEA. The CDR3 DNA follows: TGTGCCAGCAGCCATGGGACAGGGAGTGCTGGAAACACCATATATTTT. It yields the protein CASSHGTGSAGNTIYF.

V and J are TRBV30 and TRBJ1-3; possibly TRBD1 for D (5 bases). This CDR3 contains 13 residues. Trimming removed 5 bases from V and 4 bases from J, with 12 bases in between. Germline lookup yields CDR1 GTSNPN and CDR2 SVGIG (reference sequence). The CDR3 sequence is CAWAGWSGNTIYF. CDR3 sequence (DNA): TGTGCCTGGGCAGGGTGGAGCGGAAACACCATATATTTT.

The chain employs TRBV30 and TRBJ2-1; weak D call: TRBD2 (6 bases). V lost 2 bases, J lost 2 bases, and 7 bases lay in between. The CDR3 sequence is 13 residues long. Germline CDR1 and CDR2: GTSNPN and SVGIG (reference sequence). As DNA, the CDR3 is TGTGCCTGGAGTCGGGGGACCTACAATGAGCAGTTCTTC. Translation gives CAWSRGTYNEQFF. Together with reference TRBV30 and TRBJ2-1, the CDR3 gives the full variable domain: SQTIHQWPATLVQPVGSPLSLECTVEGTSNPNLYWYRQAAGRGLQLLFYSVGIGQISSEVPQNLSASRPQDRQFILSSKKLLLSDSGFYLCAWSRGTYNEQFFGPGTRLTVL.

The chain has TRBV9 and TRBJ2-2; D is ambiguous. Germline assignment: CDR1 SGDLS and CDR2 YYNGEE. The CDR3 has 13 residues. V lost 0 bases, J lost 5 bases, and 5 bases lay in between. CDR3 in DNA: TGTGCCAGCAGCGTAGCGCTAACCGGGGAGCTGTTTTTT. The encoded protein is CASSVALTGELFF.

The CDR3 sequence is CASRSRGAGNTIYF. The CDR3 nucleotides are TGTGCCAGCAGGTCCCGGGGAGCTGGAAACACCATATATTTT. This rearrangement joins TRBV2 to TRBJ1-3; D not certain. Per the germline V gene, CDR1 is SNHLY and CDR2 is FYNNEI. The V and J ends lost 6 bases and 2 bases respectively, with 11 bases between them. CDR3 size: 14 residues. Full variable domain (rest looked up from reference TRBV2 and TRBJ1-3): EPEVTQTPSHQVTQMGQEVILRCVPISNHLYFYWYRQILGQKVEFLVSFYNNEISEKSEIFDDQFSVERPDGSNFTLKIRSTKLEDSAMYFCASRSRGAGNTIYFGEGSWLTVV.

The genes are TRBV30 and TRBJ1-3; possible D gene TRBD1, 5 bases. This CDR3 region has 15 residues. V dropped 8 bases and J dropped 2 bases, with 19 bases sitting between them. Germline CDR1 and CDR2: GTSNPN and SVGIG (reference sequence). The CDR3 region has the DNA TGTGCCGGATGGAGTCCTGGAGGGGCTGGAAACACCATATATTTT. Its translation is CAGWSPGGAGNTIYF. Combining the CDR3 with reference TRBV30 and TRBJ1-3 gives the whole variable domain SQTIHQWPATLVQPVGSPLSLECTVEGTSNPNLYWYRQAAGRGLQLLFYSVGIGQISSEVPQNLSASRPQDRQFILSSKKLLLSDSGFYLCAGWSPGGAGNTIYFGEGSWLTVV.

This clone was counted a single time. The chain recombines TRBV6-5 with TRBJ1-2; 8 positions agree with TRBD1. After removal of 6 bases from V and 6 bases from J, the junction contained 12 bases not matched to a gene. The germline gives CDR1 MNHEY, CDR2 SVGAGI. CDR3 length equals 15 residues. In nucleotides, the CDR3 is TGTGCCAGCAGCTACCTTCGGACAGGGTTTGATGGCTACACCTTC. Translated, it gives CASSYLRTGFDGYTF.

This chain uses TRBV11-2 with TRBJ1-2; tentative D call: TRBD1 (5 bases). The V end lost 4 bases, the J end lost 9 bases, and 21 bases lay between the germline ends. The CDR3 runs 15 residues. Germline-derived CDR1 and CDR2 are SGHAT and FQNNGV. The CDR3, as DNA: TGTGCCAGCAGCTCCTCGAAGGATCAGGGAAGTTGCTACACCTTC. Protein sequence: CASSSSKDQGSCYTF.

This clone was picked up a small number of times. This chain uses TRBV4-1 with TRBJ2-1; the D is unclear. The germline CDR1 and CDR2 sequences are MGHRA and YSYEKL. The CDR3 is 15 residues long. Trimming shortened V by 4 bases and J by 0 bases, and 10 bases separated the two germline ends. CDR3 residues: CASSPRADSYNEQFF. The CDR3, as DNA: TGCGCCAGCAGCCCCCGAGCTGACTCCTACAATGAGCAGTTCTTC.

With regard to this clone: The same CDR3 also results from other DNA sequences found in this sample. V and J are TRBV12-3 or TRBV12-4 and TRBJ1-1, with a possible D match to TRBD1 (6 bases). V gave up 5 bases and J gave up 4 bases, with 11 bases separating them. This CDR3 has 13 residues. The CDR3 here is CASSATGLTEAFF. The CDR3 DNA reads TGTGCCAGCAGTGCGACAGGACTCACTGAAGCTTTCTTT.

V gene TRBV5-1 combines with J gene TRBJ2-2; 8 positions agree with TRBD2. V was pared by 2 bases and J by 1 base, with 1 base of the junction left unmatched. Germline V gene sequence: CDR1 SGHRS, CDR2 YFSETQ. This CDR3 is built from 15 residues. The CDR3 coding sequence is TGCGCCAGCAGCTTTCTAGCGGGGAACACCGGGGAGCTGTTTTTT. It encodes CASSFLAGNTGELFF.

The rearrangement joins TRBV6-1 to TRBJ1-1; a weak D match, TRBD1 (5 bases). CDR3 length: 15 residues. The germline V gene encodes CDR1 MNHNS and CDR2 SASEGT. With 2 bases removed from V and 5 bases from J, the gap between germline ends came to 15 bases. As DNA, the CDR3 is TGTGCCAGCAGTGAATGGGGGGGGATTAGGACTGAAGCTTTCTTT. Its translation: CASSEWGGIRTEAFF.

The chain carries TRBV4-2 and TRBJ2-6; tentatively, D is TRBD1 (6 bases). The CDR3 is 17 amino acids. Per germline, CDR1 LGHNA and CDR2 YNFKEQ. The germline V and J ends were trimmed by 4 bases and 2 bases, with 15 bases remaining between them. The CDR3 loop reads CASSLSGALAGANVLTF. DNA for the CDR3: TGTGCCAGCAGCCTCTCAGGGGCTCTGGCTGGGGCCAACGTCCTGACTTTC.

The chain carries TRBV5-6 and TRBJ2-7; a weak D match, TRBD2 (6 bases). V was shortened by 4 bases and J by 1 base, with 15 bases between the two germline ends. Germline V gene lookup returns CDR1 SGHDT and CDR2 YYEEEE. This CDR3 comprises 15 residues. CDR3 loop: CASSRAGGLSYEQYF. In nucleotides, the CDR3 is TGTGCCAGCAGCCGTGCCGGGGGACTTTCCTACGAGCAGTACTTC.

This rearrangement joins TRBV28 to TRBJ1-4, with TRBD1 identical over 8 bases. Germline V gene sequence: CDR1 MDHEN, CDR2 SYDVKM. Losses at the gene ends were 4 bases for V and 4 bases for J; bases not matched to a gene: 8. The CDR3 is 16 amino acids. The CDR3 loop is CASSSSSQGGNEKLFF. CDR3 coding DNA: TGTGCCAGCAGTTCAAGTTCACAGGGGGGTAATGAAAAACTGTTTTTT.

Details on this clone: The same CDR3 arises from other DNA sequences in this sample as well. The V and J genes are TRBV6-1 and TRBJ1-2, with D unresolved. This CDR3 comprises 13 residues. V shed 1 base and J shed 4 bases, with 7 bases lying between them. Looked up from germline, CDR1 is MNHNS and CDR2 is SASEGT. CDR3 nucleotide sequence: TGTGCCAGCAGTGAAGGTGGCGGCTATGGCTACACCTTC. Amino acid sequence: CASSEGGGYGYTF.

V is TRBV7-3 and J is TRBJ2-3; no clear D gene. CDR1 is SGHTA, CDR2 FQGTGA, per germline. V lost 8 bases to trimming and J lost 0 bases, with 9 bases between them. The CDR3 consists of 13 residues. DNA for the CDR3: TGTGCCAGCGGGCAGAGAAGCACAGATACGCAGTATTTT. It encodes CASGQRSTDTQYF.

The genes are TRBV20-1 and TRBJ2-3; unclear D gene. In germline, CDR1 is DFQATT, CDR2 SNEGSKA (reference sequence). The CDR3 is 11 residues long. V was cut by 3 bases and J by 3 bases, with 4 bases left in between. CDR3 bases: TGCAGTGCTAGCGCGACAGATACGCAGTATTTT. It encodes CSASATDTQYF.

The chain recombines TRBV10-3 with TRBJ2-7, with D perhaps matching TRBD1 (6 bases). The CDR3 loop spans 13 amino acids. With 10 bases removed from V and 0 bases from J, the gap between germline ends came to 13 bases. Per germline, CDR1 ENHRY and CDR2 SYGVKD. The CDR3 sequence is CATSTGPSYEQYF. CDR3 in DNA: TGTGCCACTTCAACAGGGCCCTCCTACGAGCAGTACTTC.